This passage covers 11 T cell receptor beta chains from one sample sequenced in a study of blood T cell repertoires in COVID-19 (dated by TCRdb to between 2020 and 2021). Libraries were constructed by the immunoSEQ multiplex PCR assay. Entries here come from immuneACCESS through TCRdb and include only in-frame sequences with V and J called. Some clones fail to appear in such tables; in the studies checked, an unresolved V gene covers under half of the shortfall, and the cause of the remainder is unknown. The table for this sample lists about 69,000 clones; 60% to 80% of them were counted only once. About 15% of the sample belongs to the ten largest clones. Material: peripheral blood. These receptors all stem from a man between 60 and 75 years old with acute or convalescent COVID-19.

CDR3 coding DNA: TGTGCCAGCAGCTTAGGGGTGGGGAGCACCGGGGAGCTGTTTTTT. It translates to CASSLGVGSTGELFF. This chain joins TRBV7-9 and TRBJ2-2; tentative D call: TRBD2 (5 bases). The CDR3 sequence is 15 residues long. V was shortened by 1 base and J by 4 bases, with 10 bases between the two germline ends. Germline CDR1 and CDR2: SEHNR and FQNEAQ (reference sequence).

This chain joins TRBV14 and TRBJ2-1; no clear D gene. Trimming took 2 bases from V and 10 from J, leaving 12 bases between them. The CDR3 runs to 13 residues. CDR1 is SGHDN and CDR2 is FVKESK in the germline V gene. The CDR3 sequence: CASSQPWAREQFF. In DNA form, the CDR3 reads TGTGCCAGCAGCCAACCGTGGGCCAGAGAGCAGTTCTTC.

The chain joins TRBV19 to TRBJ1-1; D remains ambiguous. Germline values: CDR1 LNHDA, CDR2 SQIVND (reference sequence). Trimming stripped 1 base from V and 0 bases from J, with 12 bases between. This CDR3 comprises 16 residues. DNA of the CDR3: TGTGCCAGTAGTATAGTGCGGGTCAGCCTGAACACTGAAGCTTTCTTT. Its protein is CASSIVRVSLNTEAFF.

This chain connects TRBV11-1 to TRBJ1-4; TRBD1 might be the D (6 bases). The CDR3 contains 14 residues. Deletions cut 3 bases from V and 10 bases from J, with 15 bases between. Germline V gene sequence: CDR1 SGHAT, CDR2 FQDESV (reference sequence). The CDR3 DNA reads as TGTGCCAGCAGCTTGAACAGGGAGTTTGGAAAACTGTTTTTT. Its translation is CASSLNREFGKLFF.

This rearrangement joins TRBV5-1 to TRBJ2-3, with TRBD1 identical over 10 bases. CDR1 is SGHRS and CDR2 is YFSETQ in the germline V gene. The trim removed 3 bases at V and 4 bases at J, leaving 8 bases unmatched. The CDR3 totals 16 residues. The CDR3 DNA is TGCGCCAGCAGCTCCCCGGACAGGGGGGTAGCAGATACGCAGTATTTT. Protein: CASSSPDRGVADTQYF.

The J gene is TRBJ1-4, the V gene TRBV7-2, with D possibly TRBD1 on 6 matching bases. The CDR3 consists of 14 residues. CDR1 is SGHTA, CDR2 FQGNSA, per germline. Between the trimmed V and J ends, which lost 3 bases and 6 bases, there was a span of 11 bases. The CDR3 DNA sequence: TGTGCCAGCAGCTTTGGCAGGGGATATGAAAAACTGTTTTTT. Translating gives CASSFGRGYEKLFF.

This rearrangement joins TRBV24-1 to TRBJ2-1; the D is unclear. Trimming shortened V by 3 bases and J by 2 bases, and 13 bases separated the two germline ends. Germline CDR1 and CDR2: KGHDR and SFDVKD. This CDR3 contains 16 residues. The CDR3 DNA is TGTGCCACCAGTGATAACTCTTTTGGAGCCTACAATGAGCAGTTCTTC. It encodes CATSDNSFGAYNEQFF.

The genes are TRBV5-6 and TRBJ1-1; 7 bases agree with TRBD1. Germline V gene lookup returns CDR1 SGHDT and CDR2 YYEEEE. The junction had 7 bases not matched to a gene; V was cut back by 0 bases and J by 5 bases. The CDR3 is 15 residues long. CDR3 bases: TGTGCCAGCAGCTTGGTCGACAGGGTAAGAACTGAAGCTTTCTTT. As protein: CASSLVDRVRTEAFF. The full variable domain, completed using reference TRBV5-6 and TRBJ1-1, is DAGVTQSPTHLIKTRGQQVTLRCSPKSGHDTVSWYQQALGQGPQFIFQYYEEEERQRGNFPDRFSGHQFPNYSSELNVNALLLGDSALYLCASSLVDRVRTEAFFGQGTRLTVV.

The chain links TRBV4-1 to TRBJ2-2; D may be TRBD1 (5 bases). The CDR3 sequence is 15 residues long. Trimming removed 4 bases at V and 2 bases at J, with 11 bases between. Germline V gene data show CDR1 as MGHRA and CDR2 as YSYEKL. As DNA, the CDR3 is TGCGCCAGCAGCCGAGAAGGGGTCAACACCGGGGAGCTGTTTTTT. As protein: CASSREGVNTGELFF.

The chain combines TRBV19 with TRBJ1-1; D is unresolved. Germline values: CDR1 LNHDA, CDR2 SQIVND (reference sequence). The germline V and J ends were trimmed by 6 bases and 1 base, with 9 bases remaining between them. The length of the CDR3 is 13 residues. CDR3 nucleotides: TGTGCCAGTAGCCTAACAGAGAACACTGAAGCTTTCTTT. Translated, it gives CASSLTENTEAFF.

The J gene is TRBJ1-2, the V gene TRBV25-1; no definite D call. CDR3 length equals 15 residues. V was cut by 2 bases and J by 4 bases, with 14 bases left in between. In germline, CDR1 is MGHDK, CDR2 SYGVNS. The CDR3 region is CASSEPAGSTYGYTF. The CDR3 nucleotides read TGTGCCAGCAGTGAACCGGCAGGATCTACCTATGGCTACACCTTC.